The 27 T cell receptor beta chains listed next were all sequenced from one sample in a study of OX40 agonist ivuxolimab in advanced cancers. TCRdb's copy holds only in-frame clones and misses some; the assay was immunoSEQ multiplex PCR. The table records about 68,000 clones, 65% to 90% of them present only once. The sequencing used CD4+ or CD8+ T cells sorted from blood, collected in a trial of the OX40 agonist ivuxolimab. The receptor set was obtained from an adult with an advanced solid tumor such as melanoma, head and neck, liver or kidney cancer.

V is TRBV5-1 and J is TRBJ2-5, with a tentative D call TRBD2 (6 bases). V lost 5 bases and J lost 1, with 9 bases in between. The CDR3 has 13 residues. CDR1 and CDR2 from the germline V gene are SGHRS and YFSETQ. CDR3 nucleotides: TGCGCCAGCAGGGAGCGGGTCCAAGAGACCCAGTACTTC. This encodes CASRERVQETQYF.

The chain employs TRBV10-3 and TRBJ2-5, with TRBD1 matching over 9 bases. This CDR3 has 15 amino acids. Germline V gene sequence: CDR1 ENHRY, CDR2 SYGVKD. V lost 2 bases and J lost 5; bases outside the gene matches: 6. CDR3 DNA: TGTGCCATCAGTGAGCGATCCGGGACAGGGGAGACCCAGTACTTC. Its protein product is CAISERSGTGETQYF.

The rearrangement joins TRBV11-2 to TRBJ1-5; D unresolved. The ends were cut back, 0 bases at V and 9 bases at J, with 9 bases in the middle. The CDR3 loop spans 13 amino acids. CDR1 and CDR2 from the germline V gene are SGHAT and FQNNGV. The CDR3 spells CASSLDREGPQHF. The CDR3 nucleotides are TGTGCCAGCAGCTTAGATCGTGAGGGGCCCCAGCATTTT.

This chain links TRBV28 with TRBJ2-1; 11 nucleotides align to TRBD2. This CDR3 contains 19 residues. V shed 6 bases, J shed 2 bases, and the junction held 15 bases outside the gene matches. Germline V gene data show CDR1 as MDHEN and CDR2 as SYDVKM. The CDR3 nucleotides are TGTGCCAGCAGACCCGGGACTAGCGGATCGGAAGGGACCTACAATGAGCAGTTCTTC. Amino acid sequence: CASRPGTSGSEGTYNEQFF.

This clone was found a few times. The V call is TRBV10-2, the J call TRBJ2-2; weak D call: TRBD1 (5 bases). The CDR3 covers 12 residues. In germline, CDR1 is WSHSY, CDR2 SAAADI. V gave up 4 bases and J gave up 7 bases, with 7 bases separating them. This chain's CDR3 is CASSGQFGELFF. As DNA, the CDR3 is TGCGCCAGCAGTGGACAGTTCGGGGAGCTGTTTTTT.

This chain connects TRBV5-1 to TRBJ2-1; 11 bases fit TRBD2. The V gene end was trimmed by 0 bases and the J gene end by 6 bases; junction bases not matched to a gene: 2. Germline V gene data show CDR1 as SGHRS and CDR2 as YFSETQ. This CDR3 is built from 15 residues. The CDR3 spells CASSLGTSGSNEQFF. The CDR3 DNA is TGCGCCAGCAGCTTGGGTACTAGCGGGAGCAATGAGCAGTTCTTC.

A few counts support this clone. V and J are TRBV11-2 and TRBJ2-1; no clear D. The CDR3 extends over 13 amino acids. With 1 base removed from V and 8 bases from J, the gap between germline ends came to 9 bases. The germline V gene has CDR1 SGHAT and CDR2 FQNNGV. The CDR3, as DNA: TGTGCCAGCAGCTTAGCTTCCGGTTATGAGCAGTTCTTC. It specifies CASSLASGYEQFF.

The chain couples TRBV19 to TRBJ1-1; 7 bases align to TRBD1. Germline assignment: CDR1 LNHDA and CDR2 SQIVND (reference sequence). The CDR3 consists of 13 residues. The V and J ends lost 5 bases and 5 bases, in that order; junction bases with no gene match: 5. The CDR3 nucleotides are TGTGCCAGTAGTCTCACAGGGGTGACTGAAGCTTTCTTT. Amino acids: CASSLTGVTEAFF. The full variable domain, in which reference TRBV19 and TRBJ1-1 provide the parts outside the CDR3, is DGGITQSPKYLFRKEGQNVTLSCEQNLNHDAMYWYRQDPGQGLRLIYYSQIVNDFQKGDIAEGYSVSREKKESFPLTVTSAQKNPTAFYLCASSLTGVTEAFFGQGTRLTVV.

The chain couples TRBV10-3 to TRBJ2-7, with 12 positions matching TRBD2. This CDR3 contains 17 residues. J gave up 7 bases and V 2 bases, and 12 bases lay outside the gene matches. Germline lookup yields CDR1 ENHRY and CDR2 SYGVKD. CDR3 nucleotide sequence: TGTGCCATCAGTGAGACTCCGGGACTAGCGGGCCTGTATGAGCAGTACTTC. Protein product: CAISETPGLAGLYEQYF.

The chain links TRBV6-5 to TRBJ2-1; TRBD2 agrees at 7 bases. Germline V lookup: CDR1 MNHEY, CDR2 SVGAGI. V lost 4 bases and J lost 9; bases outside the gene matches: 12. The CDR3 length is 15 residues. The CDR3 sequence is CASSSPGLVVGEQFF. For the CDR3, the DNA is TGTGCCAGCAGTTCCCCAGGACTAGTTGTGGGTGAGCAGTTCTTC.

The V call is TRBV5-1, the J call TRBJ2-3, with 7 bases fitting TRBD2. V lost 0 bases and J lost 0; bases outside the gene matches: 7. This CDR3 is built from 17 residues. Germline CDR1 and CDR2: SGHRS and YFSETQ. CDR3 protein: CASSLVALGGSTDTQYF. CDR3 DNA sequence: TGCGCCAGCAGCTTGGTCGCCCTGGGGGGGAGCACAGATACGCAGTATTTT.

The V gene is TRBV15, the J gene TRBJ1-1, with TRBD1 as a possible D gene (5 bases). The V gene's germline CDR1 is LNHNV and CDR2 YYDKDF (reference sequence). The V gene lost 0 bases and the J gene lost 4 bases, with 9 bases spanning the gap. CDR3 length equals 14 residues. CDR3 residues: CATSRETGSTEAFF. Here the CDR3 DNA reads TGTGCCACCAGCAGAGAAACAGGTTCCACTGAAGCTTTCTTT.

The V and J genes are TRBV11-3 and TRBJ2-1, with 9 bases aligning to TRBD2. The CDR3 contains 17 residues. Germline CDR1 is SGHNT and CDR2 is YENEEA. V dropped 2 bases and J dropped 3; count of bases not matched to a gene: 8. The CDR3 region is CASSLSQSSGSYNEQFF. The CDR3 DNA reads TGTGCCAGCAGCTTATCCCAGAGTAGCGGGAGCTACAATGAGCAGTTCTTC.

The chain couples TRBV7-8 to TRBJ2-1; weak D call: TRBD1 (5 bases). The V end lost 8 bases, the J end lost 9 bases, and 8 bases lay between the germline ends. CDR1 and CDR2 from the germline V gene are SGHVS and FQNEAQ. This CDR3 comprises 10 residues. Here the CDR3 reads CASQRGEQFF. CDR3 DNA: TGTGCCAGCCAAAGGGGTGAGCAGTTCTTC.

The chain links TRBV6-1 to TRBJ2-7; no clear D gene. Germline CDR1 and CDR2: MNHNS and SASEGT. Trimming removed 8 bases at V and 4 bases at J, with 12 bases between. There are 12 residues in the CDR3. For the CDR3, the DNA is TGTGCCAGCCGAGTTGTCCCATACGAGCAGTACTTC. Translating it yields CASRVVPYEQYF.

The sample holds one count of this clone. The chain recombines TRBV18 with TRBJ2-5, with a weak D call TRBD2 (6 bases). CDR3 length equals 16 residues. V dropped 3 bases and J dropped 1 base, with 15 bases sitting between them. Per the germline V gene, CDR1 is KGHSH and CDR2 is LQKENI. This chain's CDR3 is CASSPEGGWIQETQYF. The CDR3 region has the DNA TGTGCCAGCTCACCGGAGGGCGGGTGGATCCAAGAGACCCAGTACTTC.

V is TRBV18 and J is TRBJ2-7; 7 bases agree with TRBD1. Trimming removed 3 bases from V and 1 base from J; junction bases left unmatched: 6. Germline CDR1 and CDR2: KGHSH and LQKENI. The length of the CDR3 is 15 residues. CDR3 bases: TGTGCCAGCTCACCGGTCACAGGGGTTTCCTACGAGCAGTACTTC. Its protein is CASSPVTGVSYEQYF. Using reference TRBV18 and TRBJ2-7 for the parts outside the CDR3, the full variable domain is NAGVMQNPRHLVRRRGQEARLRCSPMKGHSHVYWYRQLPEEGLKFMVYLQKENIIDESGMPKERFSAEFPKEGPSILRIQQVVRGDSAAYFCASSPVTGVSYEQYFGPGTRLTVT.

The gene calls are TRBV5-1 and TRBJ2-5, with D perhaps matching TRBD1 or TRBD2 (6 bases each). The CDR3 length is 15 residues. Per germline, CDR1 SGHRS and CDR2 YFSETQ. V was pared by 6 bases and J by 1 base, with 16 bases between. In DNA form, the CDR3 reads TGCGCCAGCAACCCGGGGGCCCAGATCCAAGAGACCCAGTACTTC. Translating gives CASNPGAQIQETQYF.

The chain employs TRBV11-3 and TRBJ2-3; D ambiguous. Germline values: CDR1 SGHNT, CDR2 YENEEA. Trimming cost V 4 bases and J 10 bases, with 15 bases left between them. The CDR3 extends over 13 amino acids. In DNA, the CDR3 is TGTGCCAGCAGCTCGGACGCGTCCCTTGCGCAGTATTTT. Its protein is CASSSDASLAQYF.

CDR3 nucleotides: TGCAGTGCTACGGTGGATACGCAGTATTTT. Its translation: CSATVDTQYF. The chain couples TRBV20-1 to TRBJ2-3; D call uncertain. CDR3 length: 10 residues. Per germline, CDR1 DFQATT and CDR2 SNEGSKA (reference sequence). The V end lost 4 bases, the J end lost 6 bases, and 5 bases lay between the germline ends.

In DNA form, the CDR3 reads TGCGCCAGCAGCTTCGTACTAGCGGGAGGGCCCCCCTCCTACGAGCAGTACTTC. It yields the protein CASSFVLAGGPPSYEQYF. The genes are TRBV5-1 and TRBJ2-7, with 13 bases that match TRBD2. Trimming removed 2 bases from V and 0 bases from J; junction bases left unmatched: 8. The CDR3 covers 18 residues. In germline, CDR1 is SGHRS, CDR2 YFSETQ.

The rearrangement links TRBV6-5 to TRBJ2-3; D gene unclear. This CDR3 has 11 residues. The germline CDR1 and CDR2 sequences are MNHEY and SVGAGI. Trimming removed 5 bases at V and 2 bases at J, with 2 bases between. CDR3 sequence: CASSHTDTQYF. CDR3 sequence (DNA): TGTGCCAGCAGTCACACAGATACGCAGTATTTT.

The V gene is TRBV7-2, the J gene TRBJ2-5; the D gene is possibly TRBD1 (6 bases). CDR3 length equals 15 residues. The V end was cut by 5 bases, the J end by 5 bases, with 18 bases between. Looked up from germline, CDR1 is SGHTA and CDR2 is FQGNSA. For the CDR3, the DNA is TGTGCCAGCAGCGGCCGGGACACGAGGGAGGAGACCCAGTACTTC. As protein: CASSGRDTREETQYF.

The rearrangement links TRBV7-2 to TRBJ2-1, with TRBD2 identical over 8 bases. Per germline, CDR1 SGHTA and CDR2 FQGNSA. Trimming removed 4 bases from V and 6 bases from J; junction bases left unmatched: 8. The CDR3 is made up of 15 amino acids. CDR3 DNA: TGTGCCAGCAGCTCCTACGGGGGGGAGCCCAATGAGCAGTTCTTC. This sequence encodes CASSSYGGEPNEQFF.

This clone was seen only once. The rearrangement joins TRBV7-2 to TRBJ2-5; either TRBD1 or TRBD2 may fit D (5 bases each). CDR3 length: 15 amino acids. Germline V CDR1 and CDR2: SGHTA, FQGNSA. V lost 5 bases, J lost 5 bases, and 18 bases lay in between. In DNA form, the CDR3 reads TGTGCCAGCAGCCCCAGGCAGGGAGTGGGGGAGACCCAGTACTTC. This codes for CASSPRQGVGETQYF.

This clone was recorded once. The chain links TRBV11-2 to TRBJ2-1; TRBD2 aligns across 9 bases. V lost 6 bases to trimming and J lost 8 bases; unmatched junction nucleotides: 8. Germline CDR1 reads SGHAT; CDR2 reads FQNNGV. The length of the CDR3 is 14 residues. CDR3 sequence reads: CASSPAGGRDEQFF. The CDR3 DNA is TGTGCCAGCAGTCCCGCGGGGGGGCGGGATGAGCAGTTCTTC.

This clone was detected a few times. V and J are TRBV19 and TRBJ1-1, with D unclear. Germline loops: CDR1 LNHDA, CDR2 SQIVND (reference sequence). The CDR3 loop spans 12 amino acids. The V end lost 3 bases, the J end lost 0 bases, and 2 bases lay between the germline ends. The chain's CDR3 is CASSILNTEAFF. The DNA for the CDR3 is TGTGCCAGTAGTATTCTGAACACTGAAGCTTTCTTT.